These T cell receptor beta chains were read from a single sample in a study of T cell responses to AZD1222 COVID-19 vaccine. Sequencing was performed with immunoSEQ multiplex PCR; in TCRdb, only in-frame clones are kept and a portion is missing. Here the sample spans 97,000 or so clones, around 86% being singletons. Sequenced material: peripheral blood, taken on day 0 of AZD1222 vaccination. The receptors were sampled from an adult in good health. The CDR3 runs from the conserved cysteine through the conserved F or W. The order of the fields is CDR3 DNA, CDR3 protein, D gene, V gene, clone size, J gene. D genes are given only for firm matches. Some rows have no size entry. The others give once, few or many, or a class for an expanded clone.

TGTGCCAGCAGTTTATTGGGGAATGAGCAGTTCTTC,CASSLLGNEQFF,NA,TRBV28,NA,TRBJ2-1
TGTGCCTCAACAGGGGGTAATGAAAAACTGTTTTTT,CASTGGNEKLFF,NA,TRBV21-1,NA,TRBJ1-4
TGTGCCAGCAGCACCCACGCCGGGGCAGATACGCAGTATTTT,CASSTHAGADTQYF,NA,TRBV2,once,TRBJ2-3
TGTGCCAGCAGCTCCCAGCATGGTCGGACAGATACGCAGTATTTT,CASSSQHGRTDTQYF,NA,TRBV6-5,NA,TRBJ2-3
TGTGCCAGCAGTGGTCGGTGGGAAGAGACCCAGTACTTC,CASSGRWEETQYF,NA,TRBV7-2,NA,TRBJ2-5
TGTGCCAGCAGCCTTGTTGGGGAAGAAATCTACGAGCAGTACTTC,CASSLVGEEIYEQYF,NA,TRBV6-5,once,TRBJ2-7
TGTGCCAGCAGGGGGGCGGGCGGAATGAACACTGAAGCTTTCTTT,CASRGAGGMNTEAFF,NA,TRBV5-6,NA,TRBJ1-1
TGTGCCAGCAGCTTAAGGGGAGGGGGCTATGGCTACACCTTC,CASSLRGGGYGYTF,NA,TRBV7-3,NA,TRBJ1-2
TGTGCAAGTCGAGCTGATGGAACAAATGATAGGTACGAGCAGTACTTC,CASRADGTNDRYEQYF,NA,TRBV12-2,few,TRBJ2-7
TGTGCCAGCAGTGAACCAGGGGTCAGCTATGGCTACACCTTC,CASSEPGVSYGYTF,NA,TRBV25-1,NA,TRBJ1-2
TGTGCCAGCAGCGTGCAACCGGGACACTTTAACACTGAAGCTTTCTTT,CASSVQPGHFNTEAFF,NA,TRBV9,once,TRBJ1-1
TGCGCCAGCAGCTTGGGTTCTAGCGGGGGCAGAGATACGCAGTATTTT,CASSLGSSGGRDTQYF,TRBD2,TRBV5-1,NA,TRBJ2-3
TGTGCCAGCAGTTTACGAGGGCTCTCCTATGGCTACACCTTC,CASSLRGLSYGYTF,NA,TRBV28,few,TRBJ1-2
TGTGCCAGCAGCTCCCGCTACGAGCAGTACTTC,CASSSRYEQYF,NA,TRBV11-2,NA,TRBJ2-7
TGCGCCAGCAGCCGCGGGACAGTAAGGGCAGATACGCAGTATTTT,CASSRGTVRADTQYF,NA,TRBV5-1,NA,TRBJ2-3
TGTGCCAGCAGTTACCCCCCCGGGAGGGGAAGCTCCTACGAGCAGTACTTC,CASSYPPGRGSSYEQYF,TRBD2,TRBV6-2/TRBV6-3,NA,TRBJ2-7
TGTGCCAGCCAGGCGGCGGGACGCAGCTCCTACGAGCAGTACTTC,CASQAAGRSSYEQYF,NA,TRBV6-5,NA,TRBJ2-7
TGTGCCAGCAGTGAATGGGCTACCGGGGAGCTGTTTTTT,CASSEWATGELFF,NA,TRBV6-4,NA,TRBJ2-2
TGTGCCAGCAAAGGGGCCGCTAATTCACCCCTCCACTTT,CASKGAANSPLHF,NA,TRBV27,NA,TRBJ1-6
TGTGCCAGCAGCTCTTATACGACGGGGCATAATTCACCCCTCCACTTT,CASSSYTTGHNSPLHF,NA,TRBV5-4,NA,TRBJ1-6
TGTGCCAGTAGGAGCAGTCGGAGCTCCTACAATGAGCAGTTCTTC,CASRSSRSSYNEQFF,NA,TRBV19,NA,TRBJ2-1
TGCGCCAGCAGCTTGGCCCGCGGGGGGAGTAACACTGAAGCTTTCTTT,CASSLARGGSNTEAFF,NA,TRBV5-1,NA,TRBJ1-1
TGTGCCAGCTCCCCCTCCGGGACCCTCTATGGCTACACCTTC,CASSPSGTLYGYTF,NA,TRBV18,NA,TRBJ1-2
TGTGCCAGCAGTTATGTAGGGAACCAAGAGACCCAGTACTTC,CASSYVGNQETQYF,NA,TRBV6-2/TRBV6-3,NA,TRBJ2-5
TGCGCCAGCAGCTTGGGACGTCCCACAGATACGCAGTATTTT,CASSLGRPTDTQYF,NA,TRBV5-1,once,TRBJ2-3
TGTGCCAGCAGCCACAGGGGATACAATGAGCAGTTCTTC,CASSHRGYNEQFF,NA,TRBV3-1/TRBV3-2,NA,TRBJ2-1
TGTGCCAGCAGTTACTCGATTCTGCGGGAGGGCCTTGGAGATACGCAGTATTTT,CASSYSILREGLGDTQYF,TRBD2,TRBV6-2/TRBV6-3,once,TRBJ2-3
TGTGCCAGCAGCCAACAGGTAGGAGGGCAGCCCCAGCATTTT,CASSQQVGGQPQHF,NA,TRBV7-2,few,TRBJ1-5
TGCGCCAGCAGAAGACCGATAATGAACACTGAAGCTTTCTTT,CASRRPIMNTEAFF,NA,TRBV10-1,once,TRBJ1-1
TGTGCCAGCAGTGAAGGCATCCCTGGAAACACCATATATTTT,CASSEGIPGNTIYF,NA,TRBV6-1,NA,TRBJ1-3
TGTGCCAGCTCCCCTGGGACGTCTTCCTACGAGCAGTACTTC,CASSPGTSSYEQYF,NA,TRBV18,NA,TRBJ2-7
TGTGCCAGCAGAGCGGGACCTGGAGGGGGCTACACCTTC,CASRAGPGGGYTF,NA,TRBV7-2,NA,TRBJ1-2
TGTGCCAGCAGTTACTCGATGGGTCAGAATAATTCACCCCTCCACTTT,CASSYSMGQNNSPLHF,NA,TRBV6-5,NA,TRBJ1-6
TGTGCCAGCAGCTTCAGGGGGGGCACGATCCTGGGTCAGCCCCAGCATTTT,CASSFRGGTILGQPQHF,TRBD1,TRBV6-2/TRBV6-3,NA,TRBJ1-5